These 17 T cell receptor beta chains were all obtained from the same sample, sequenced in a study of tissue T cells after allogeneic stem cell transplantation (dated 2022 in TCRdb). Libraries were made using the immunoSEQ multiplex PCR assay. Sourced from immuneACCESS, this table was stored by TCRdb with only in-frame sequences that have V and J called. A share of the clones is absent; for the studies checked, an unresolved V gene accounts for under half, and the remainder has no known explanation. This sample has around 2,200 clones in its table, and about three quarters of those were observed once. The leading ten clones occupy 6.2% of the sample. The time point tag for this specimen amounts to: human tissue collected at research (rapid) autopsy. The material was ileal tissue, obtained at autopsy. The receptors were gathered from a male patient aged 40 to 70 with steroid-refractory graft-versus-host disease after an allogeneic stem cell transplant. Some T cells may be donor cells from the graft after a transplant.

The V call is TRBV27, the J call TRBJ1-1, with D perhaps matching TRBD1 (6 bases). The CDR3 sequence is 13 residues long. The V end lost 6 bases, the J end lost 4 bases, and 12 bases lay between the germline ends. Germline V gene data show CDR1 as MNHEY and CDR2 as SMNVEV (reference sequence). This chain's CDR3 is CASSLRGSTEAFF. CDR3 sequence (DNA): TGTGCCAGCAGCTTGAGGGGGAGCACTGAAGCTTTCTTT.

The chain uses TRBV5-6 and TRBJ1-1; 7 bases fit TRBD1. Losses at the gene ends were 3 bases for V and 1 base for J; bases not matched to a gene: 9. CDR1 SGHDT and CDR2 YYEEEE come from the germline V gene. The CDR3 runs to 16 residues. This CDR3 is CASSSLLGTANTEAFF. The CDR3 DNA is TGTGCCAGCAGCTCACTCTTGGGGACAGCGAACACTGAAGCTTTCTTT.

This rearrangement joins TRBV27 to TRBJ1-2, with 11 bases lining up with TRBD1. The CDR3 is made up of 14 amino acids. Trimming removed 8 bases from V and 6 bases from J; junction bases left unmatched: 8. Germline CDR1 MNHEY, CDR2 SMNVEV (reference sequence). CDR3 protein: CASGGTGGGNGYTF. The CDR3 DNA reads TGTGCCAGCGGGGGGACAGGGGGAGGGAATGGCTACACCTTC.

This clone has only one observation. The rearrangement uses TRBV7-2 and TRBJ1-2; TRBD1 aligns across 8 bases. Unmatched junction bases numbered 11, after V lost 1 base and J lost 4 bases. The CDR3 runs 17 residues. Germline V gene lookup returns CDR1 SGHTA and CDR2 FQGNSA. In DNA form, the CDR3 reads TGTGCCAGCAGCTTAGAGGGCGGACAGGGATCCCTCTATGGCTACACCTTC. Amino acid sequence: CASSLEGGQGSLYGYTF.

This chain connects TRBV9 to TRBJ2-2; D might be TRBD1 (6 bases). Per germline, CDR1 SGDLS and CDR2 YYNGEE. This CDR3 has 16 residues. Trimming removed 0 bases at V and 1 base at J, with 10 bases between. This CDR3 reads CASSVGGTLNTGELFF. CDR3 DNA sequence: TGTGCCAGCAGCGTAGGTGGGACACTGAACACCGGGGAGCTGTTTTTT. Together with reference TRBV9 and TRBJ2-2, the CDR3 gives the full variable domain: DSGVTQTPKHLITATGQRVTLRCSPRSGDLSVYWYQQSLDQGLQFLIQYYNGEERAKGNILERFSAQQFPDLHSELNLSSLELGDSALYFCASSVGGTLNTGELFFGEGSRLTVL.

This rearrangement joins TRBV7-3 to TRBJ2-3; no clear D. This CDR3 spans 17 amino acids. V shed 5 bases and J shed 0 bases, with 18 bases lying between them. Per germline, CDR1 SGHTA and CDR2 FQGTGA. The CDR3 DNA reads TGTGCCAGCAGCGATAGGAGACATCTACTTAGCACAGATACGCAGTATTTT. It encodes CASSDRRHLLSTDTQYF.

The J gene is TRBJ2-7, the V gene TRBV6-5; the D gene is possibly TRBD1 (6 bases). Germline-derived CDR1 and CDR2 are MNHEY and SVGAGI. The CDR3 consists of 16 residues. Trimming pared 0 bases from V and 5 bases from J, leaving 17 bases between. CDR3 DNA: TGTGCCAGCAGTTACTCGCGGGTGGGGGCATTGGACGAGCAGTACTTC. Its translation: CASSYSRVGALDEQYF.

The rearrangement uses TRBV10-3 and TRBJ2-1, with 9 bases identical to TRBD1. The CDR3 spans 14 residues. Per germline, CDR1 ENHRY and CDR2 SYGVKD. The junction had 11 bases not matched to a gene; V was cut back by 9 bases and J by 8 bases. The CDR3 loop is CAITSRDRDHEQFF. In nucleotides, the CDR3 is TGTGCCATAACTTCGCGGGACAGGGACCATGAGCAGTTCTTC.

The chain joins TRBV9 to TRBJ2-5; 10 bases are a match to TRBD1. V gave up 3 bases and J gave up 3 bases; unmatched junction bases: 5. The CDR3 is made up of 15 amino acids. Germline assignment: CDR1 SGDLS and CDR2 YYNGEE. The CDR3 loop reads CASSAAGQGKETQYF. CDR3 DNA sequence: TGTGCCAGCAGCGCAGCGGGACAGGGGAAAGAGACCCAGTACTTC.

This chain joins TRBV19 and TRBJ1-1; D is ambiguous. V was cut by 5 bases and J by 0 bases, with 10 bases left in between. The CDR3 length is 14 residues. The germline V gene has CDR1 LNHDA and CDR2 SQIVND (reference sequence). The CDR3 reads CASSQSRMNTEAFF. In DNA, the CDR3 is TGTGCCAGTAGTCAGTCCAGAATGAACACTGAAGCTTTCTTT.

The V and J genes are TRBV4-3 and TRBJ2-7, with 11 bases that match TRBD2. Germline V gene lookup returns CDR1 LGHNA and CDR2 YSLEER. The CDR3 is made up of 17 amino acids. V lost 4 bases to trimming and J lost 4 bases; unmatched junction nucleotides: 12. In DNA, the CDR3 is TGCGCCAGCAGCCTATCACTAGCGGGGGCCAATCTATACGAGCAGTACTTC. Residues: CASSLSLAGANLYEQYF.

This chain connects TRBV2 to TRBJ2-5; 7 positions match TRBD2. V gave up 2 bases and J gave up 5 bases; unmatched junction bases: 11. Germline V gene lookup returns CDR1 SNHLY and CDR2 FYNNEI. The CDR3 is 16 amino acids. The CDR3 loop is CASSETLGQGGETQYF. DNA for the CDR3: TGTGCCAGCAGTGAAACGCTAGGGCAGGGAGGGGAGACCCAGTACTTC.

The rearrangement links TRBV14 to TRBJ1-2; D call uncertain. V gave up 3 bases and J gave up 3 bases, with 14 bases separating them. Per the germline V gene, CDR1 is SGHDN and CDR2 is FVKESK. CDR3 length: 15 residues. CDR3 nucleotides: TGTGCCAGCAGCCACTATACGGGAGGAGACTATGGCTACACCTTC. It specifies CASSHYTGGDYGYTF.

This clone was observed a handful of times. CDR3: CASSSRTNTEAFF. CDR3 bases: TGTGCCAGCAGCTCGCGGACGAACACTGAAGCTTTCTTT. The chain joins TRBV11-3 to TRBJ1-1; D uncertain. Trimming pared 4 bases from V and 1 base from J, leaving 7 bases between. The germline V gene encodes CDR1 SGHNT and CDR2 YENEEA. This CDR3 has 13 residues.

CDR3 amino acids: CASSSLNSGGYTF. CDR3 coding DNA: TGTGCCAGCAGCTCGTTAAACTCGGGGGGCTACACCTTC. The chain joins TRBV7-2 to TRBJ1-2; unclear D gene. The CDR3 covers 13 residues. Germline V gene sequence: CDR1 SGHTA, CDR2 FQGNSA. Trimming shortened V by 4 bases and J by 8 bases, and 14 bases separated the two germline ends.

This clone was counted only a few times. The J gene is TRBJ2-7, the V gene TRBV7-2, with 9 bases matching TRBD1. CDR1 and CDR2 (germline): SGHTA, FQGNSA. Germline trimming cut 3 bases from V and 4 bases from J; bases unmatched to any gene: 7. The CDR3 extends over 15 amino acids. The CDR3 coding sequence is TGTGCCAGCAGCTTTGGGAGGGACAGGGTGTACGAGCAGTACTTC. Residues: CASSFGRDRVYEQYF.

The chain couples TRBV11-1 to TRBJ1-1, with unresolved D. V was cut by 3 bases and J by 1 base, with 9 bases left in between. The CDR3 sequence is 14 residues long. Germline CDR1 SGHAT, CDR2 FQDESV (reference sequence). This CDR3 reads CASSFIQPNTEAFF. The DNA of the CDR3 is TGTGCCAGCAGCTTTATACAGCCGAACACTGAAGCTTTCTTT.